These 27 T cell receptor beta chains were all obtained from the same sample, sequenced in a study of long-term antiretroviral therapy in people with HIV. Runs used v3.0 of the immunoSEQ assay and were done at survey level. Some clones are missing from TCRdb's copy, which holds only in-frame ones; the method was immunoSEQ multiplex PCR. The data contain about 36,000 clones, 70% to 90% of them seen just once; the ten biggest clones take up 10%. The source material was unsorted PBMCs, sampled 2.2 years after starting antiretroviral therapy. The receptors come from a man aged 18 to 30 with HIV.

The V gene is TRBV29-1, the J gene TRBJ1-4; 9 bases are shared with TRBD1. Germline loops: CDR1 SQVTM, CDR2 ANQGSEA. The V segment lost 4 bases and the J segment 8 bases; nucleotides outside the gene matches: 5. The CDR3 runs 13 residues. The CDR3 reads CSVVGTGHEKLFF. Written as DNA, the CDR3 is TGCAGCGTTGTGGGGACAGGGCACGAAAAACTGTTTTTT.

This chain uses TRBV30 with TRBJ1-6; D ambiguous. The CDR3 sequence is 13 residues long. Germline CDR1 reads GTSNPN; CDR2 reads SVGIG (reference sequence). V was trimmed by 2 bases and J by 7 bases, leaving 9 bases between them. The CDR3 region has the DNA TGTGCCTGGAGTAGTAACCGAAATTCACCCCTCCACTTT. As protein: CAWSSNRNSPLHF.

This sequence joins TRBV9 and TRBJ1-1; D unresolved. CDR1 SGDLS and CDR2 YYNGEE come from the germline V gene. This CDR3 region has 14 residues. The V end lost 5 bases, the J end lost 4 bases, and 15 bases lay between the germline ends. The CDR3 DNA is TGTGCCAGCAGAGCCCTCGGAGGCGGCACTGAAGCTTTCTTT. Its translation is CASRALGGGTEAFF.

The chain carries TRBV29-1 and TRBJ2-1, with 7 bases identical to TRBD2. This CDR3 contains 15 residues. Per the germline V gene, CDR1 is SQVTM and CDR2 is ANQGSEA. The V gene end was trimmed by 0 bases and the J gene end by 8 bases; junction bases not matched to a gene: 10. The CDR3 nucleotides read TGCAGCGTTGAAGATGGGAAACTAGCGATCGATGAGCAGTTCTTC. This codes for CSVEDGKLAIDEQFF.

This chain connects TRBV18 to TRBJ1-4; weak D call: TRBD1 (6 bases). Germline CDR1 is KGHSH and CDR2 is LQKENI. This CDR3 has 15 amino acids. The V gene lost 3 bases and the J gene lost 7 bases, with 15 bases spanning the gap. As DNA, the CDR3 is TGTGCCAGCTCACCCGCTAAGCAGGGGACTGAAAAACTGTTTTTT. Translating it yields CASSPAKQGTEKLFF.

The rearrangement links TRBV7-2 to TRBJ1-2; 11 positions match TRBD1. The CDR3 has 16 residues. Trimming at V came to 5 bases and at J to 4 bases, leaving 9 bases not matched to a gene. Germline values: CDR1 SGHTA, CDR2 FQGNSA. Here the CDR3 DNA reads TGTGCCAGCAGCCAATCCGGGACAGGGGGATTCTATGGCTACACCTTC. As protein: CASSQSGTGGFYGYTF.

In this sample, this clone turned up once. The chain recombines TRBV2 with TRBJ2-3, with 9 positions matching TRBD1. J was trimmed by 4 bases and V by 4 bases; bases with no gene match: 3. Germline V gene data show CDR1 as SNHLY and CDR2 as FYNNEI. This CDR3 is built from 14 residues. This CDR3 is CASSGGQGPDTQYF. The CDR3 DNA reads TGTGCCAGCAGTGGAGGACAGGGGCCAGATACGCAGTATTTT.

The rearrangement joins TRBV2 to TRBJ1-2; 8 nucleotides line up with TRBD1. CDR1 is SNHLY, CDR2 FYNNEI, per germline. The junction had 6 bases not matched to a gene; V was cut back by 5 bases and J by 4 bases. The CDR3 runs to 14 residues. DNA of the CDR3: TGTGCCAGCAGTCAGGACAGGGCCCTCTATGGCTACACCTTC. Translation: CASSQDRALYGYTF.

The CDR3 is CASSLVGGGNYGYTF. CDR3 bases: TGTGCCAGCAGCTTGGTTGGGGGGGGGAACTATGGCTACACCTTC. V gene TRBV5-4 combines with J gene TRBJ1-2, with a possible D match to TRBD1 (5 bases). This CDR3 comprises 15 residues. V lost 0 bases to trimming and J lost 2 bases, with 11 bases between them. Germline loops: CDR1 SGHNT, CDR2 YYREEE (reference sequence).

This sequence joins TRBV10-3 and TRBJ1-6; 7 nucleotides match TRBD1. The CDR3 is 15 residues long. The germline V gene has CDR1 ENHRY and CDR2 SYGVKD. Trimming removed 10 bases from V and 10 bases from J; junction bases left unmatched: 16. The DNA of the CDR3 is TGTGCCACCCGCCGCCCCCGGGACAGTCAGTCACCCCTCCACTTT. Its translation is CATRRPRDSQSPLHF.

This chain joins TRBV5-4 and TRBJ1-2, with TRBD1 matching over 10 bases. V was pared by 4 bases and J by 4 bases, with 4 bases of the junction left unmatched. Germline V gene sequence: CDR1 SGHNT, CDR2 YYREEE (reference sequence). This CDR3 contains 14 residues. In DNA form, the CDR3 reads TGTGCCAGCAGCCCGGGACAGGGGAGCTATGGCTACACCTTC. It encodes CASSPGQGSYGYTF.

The CDR3 DNA reads as TGCGCCAGCAGTCAAATCAGGGGGCCATCGATTTATACTGAAGCTTTCTTT. It encodes CASSQIRGPSIYTEAFF. This rearrangement joins TRBV23-1 to TRBJ1-1, with TRBD1 identical over 8 bases. TRBV23-1 is treated as an ORF (open reading frame) with a function not yet certain. J lost 5 bases, V lost 2 bases, and 13 bases had no gene match. The CDR3 runs 17 residues.

V gene TRBV7-8 combines with J gene TRBJ2-6; 7 bases fit TRBD1. This CDR3 is 17 amino acids long. V trimming: 5 bases; J trimming: 2 bases; junction bases outside the gene matches: 9. Germline CDR1 and CDR2: SGHVS and FQNEAQ. The CDR3 loop is CASSTQGIGAGANVLTF. DNA for the CDR3: TGTGCCAGCAGCACACAGGGGATCGGTGCTGGGGCCAACGTCCTGACTTTC.

The V and J genes are TRBV30 and TRBJ1-6, with D unclear. Trimming took off 0 bases at V and 6 bases at J, with 18 bases between the two ends. Per the germline V gene, CDR1 is GTSNPN and CDR2 is SVGIG (reference sequence). The CDR3 runs to 17 residues. CDR3 sequence: CAWSVDGPNLPNSPLHF. CDR3 DNA: TGTGCCTGGAGTGTAGATGGCCCGAATTTACCTAATTCACCCCTCCACTTT. Combining the CDR3 with reference TRBV30 and TRBJ1-6 gives the whole variable domain SQTIHQWPATLVQPVGSPLSLECTVEGTSNPNLYWYRQAAGRGLQLLFYSVGIGQISSEVPQNLSASRPQDRQFILSSKKLLLSDSGFYLCAWSVDGPNLPNSPLHFGNGTRLTVT.

The J gene is TRBJ1-2, the V gene TRBV28, with unresolved D. V was clipped by 1 base and J by 3 bases, with 12 bases between them. The CDR3 is made up of 15 amino acids. CDR1 is MDHEN and CDR2 is SYDVKM in the germline V gene. The CDR3 sequence: CASSLSAKKDYGYTF. Written as DNA, the CDR3 is TGTGCCAGCAGTTTATCGGCAAAAAAGGACTATGGCTACACCTTC.

The gene calls are TRBV10-3 and TRBJ1-5; D is perhaps TRBD1 (5 bases). Germline V gene sequence: CDR1 ENHRY, CDR2 SYGVKD. Trimming cost V 0 bases and J 8 bases, with 17 bases left between them. The CDR3 spans 16 residues. CDR3 loop: CAISESGTGVSEPQHF. The DNA for the CDR3 is TGTGCCATCAGTGAGTCCGGGACGGGGGTGAGCGAGCCCCAGCATTTT.

The table lists this clone with a few counts. The rearrangement joins TRBV29-1 to TRBJ1-2; D unclear. The CDR3 loop spans 14 amino acids. Looked up from germline, CDR1 is SQVTM and CDR2 is ANQGSEA. V lost 7 bases and J 0 bases, leaving 15 bases between the germline ends. DNA for the CDR3: TGCAGCGCTGGGGAGACCCCAGCTAACTATGGCTACACCTTC. It is translated as CSAGETPANYGYTF.

This rearrangement joins TRBV7-9 to TRBJ1-2, with D hard to call. Trimming left V 3 bases short and J 8 bases short, with 7 bases between. The CDR3 consists of 11 residues. The germline CDR1 and CDR2 sequences are SEHNR and FQNEAQ (reference sequence). This chain's CDR3 is CASSFLAGYTF. CDR3 bases: TGTGCCAGCAGCTTTTTGGCCGGCTACACCTTC.

The chain recombines TRBV27 with TRBJ1-1; TRBD1 might be the D (5 bases). This CDR3 spans 15 amino acids. V dropped 4 bases and J dropped 1 base, with 13 bases sitting between them. Germline values: CDR1 MNHEY, CDR2 SMNVEV (reference sequence). The chain's CDR3 is CASSWFGGSNTEAFF. As DNA, the CDR3 is TGTGCCAGCAGTTGGTTTGGGGGATCGAACACTGAAGCTTTCTTT.

The chain carries TRBV5-4 and TRBJ2-7; 7 bases align to TRBD1. CDR1 and CDR2 from the germline V gene are SGHNT and YYREEE (reference sequence). This CDR3 is built from 12 residues. V lost 5 bases to trimming and J lost 6 bases; unmatched junction nucleotides: 5. The CDR3 region is CASSSTGSEQYF. The CDR3 nucleotides are TGTGCCAGCAGTTCGACAGGGAGCGAGCAGTACTTC.

The chain uses TRBV27 and TRBJ2-2; 12 bases line up with TRBD2. V was clipped by 3 bases and J by 3 bases; unmatched bases: 8. CDR3 length: 18 amino acids. Germline CDR1 reads MNHEY; CDR2 reads SMNVEV (reference sequence). DNA for the CDR3: TGTGCCAGCAGTTTGACGGCTAGCGGGGGGGTTCACACCGGGGAGCTGTTTTTT. Protein sequence: CASSLTASGGVHTGELFF.

This clone was counted a single time. The rearrangement links TRBV11-2 to TRBJ1-5; tentative D call: TRBD1 (6 bases). The CDR3 covers 15 residues. Germline loops: CDR1 SGHAT, CDR2 FQNNGV. Trimming took off 5 bases at V and 0 bases at J, with 11 bases between the two ends. The DNA of the CDR3 is TGTGCCAGCAGCCTCACAGGGTATAGCAATCAGCCCCAGCATTTT. Protein: CASSLTGYSNQPQHF.

The V and J genes are TRBV27 and TRBJ1-5; 10 bases align to TRBD1. This CDR3 is built from 16 residues. Germline CDR1 is MNHEY and CDR2 is SMNVEV (reference sequence). V shed 7 bases, J shed 3 bases, and the junction held 9 bases outside the gene matches. The CDR3 is CASTQTGGLDNQPQHF. The CDR3, as DNA: TGTGCCAGCACCCAGACAGGGGGCCTTGACAATCAGCCCCAGCATTTT.

The chain carries TRBV5-1 and TRBJ2-7; D remains ambiguous. CDR1 and CDR2 from the germline V gene are SGHRS and YFSETQ. V was trimmed by 1 base and J by 3 bases, leaving 2 bases between them. The CDR3 contains 11 residues. In DNA form, the CDR3 reads TGCGCCAGCAGCTTGAACTACGAGCAGTACTTC. It translates to CASSLNYEQYF.

Here the CDR3 DNA reads TGTGCCAGCTCACCATCCACAGGGGGAGGGCGAGAGACCCAGTACTTC. This encodes CASSPSTGGGRETQYF. The rearrangement joins TRBV18 to TRBJ2-5; tentatively, D is TRBD1 (8 bases). CDR1 and CDR2 from the germline V gene are KGHSH and LQKENI. Trimming shortened V by 2 bases and J by 4 bases, and 17 bases separated the two germline ends. This CDR3 spans 16 amino acids.

The V gene is TRBV19, the J gene TRBJ2-3; D call uncertain. Germline V gives CDR1 LNHDA, CDR2 SQIVND (reference sequence). The V and J ends lost 4 bases and 2 bases respectively, with 7 bases between them. CDR3 length: 13 amino acids. CDR3 amino acids: CASSSQHTDTQYF. CDR3 in DNA: TGTGCCAGTAGTAGCCAGCACACAGATACGCAGTATTTT.

V gene TRBV10-3 combines with J gene TRBJ1-5; 7 bases agree with TRBD1. From germline, CDR1 is ENHRY and CDR2 SYGVKD. Trimming removed 3 bases from V and 5 bases from J; junction bases left unmatched: 10. This CDR3 is 16 amino acids long. The CDR3 nucleotides are TGTGCCATCAGTGAAAAAACAGGGGATTCGGATCAGCCCCAGCATTTT. Translating it yields CAISEKTGDSDQPQHF.